A selection of T cell receptor beta chains follows, all from one sample in a study of CD8+CD57+ T cells in acquired aplastic anemia. TCRdb called the reads again in MiXCR, with one record for every CDR3 protein. Here the sample spans 300,000 or so distinct CDR3 sequences, under 60% being singletons. The sample taken for sequencing was sorted CD4+, CD8+, or CD8+CD57+ T cells (not recorded which) from PBMCs. All receptors derive from a human donor with aplastic anemia. CDR3s include the opening cysteine and the closing phenylalanine or tryptophan. A D gene is named only where the DNA matches it firmly. For some rows the clone size is stated as once, few or many, or as a class when expanded; others skip it.

CDR3	DNA	V	D	length	size	J
CASSDGGRYEQYF	TGTGCCAGCAGTGACGGCGGGAGGTACGAGCAGTACTTC	TRBV2	TRBD2	13	few	TRBJ2-7
CSATGGGRSREQYF	TGCAGCGCCACAGGTGGAGGGAGGTCACGCGAGCAGTACTTC	TRBV29-1	.	14	.	TRBJ2-7
CAISEQGQGYQPQHF	TGTGCCATCAGTGAGCAGGGGCAAGGTTATCAGCCCCAGCATTTT	TRBV10-3	.	15	.	TRBJ1-5
CSVKSGTNTGELFF	TGCAGCGTTAAGTCAGGGACGAACACCGGGGAGCTGTTTTTT	TRBV29-1	.	14	.	TRBJ2-2
CASSQIGDYGYTF	TGCGCCAGCAGCCAAATCGGGGACTATGGCTACACCTTC	TRBV4-3	.	13	few	TRBJ1-2
CASRGDPWDTEAFF	TGTGCCAGTAGGGGAGACCCCTGGGACACTGAAGCTTTCTTT	TRBV19	.	14	many	TRBJ1-1
CATSRADRGGDEQFF	TGTGCCACCAGCAGGGCGGACAGGGGAGGTGATGAGCAGTTCTTC	TRBV15	TRBD1	15	many	TRBJ2-1
CAISQGSGANVLTF	TGTGCCATCAGCCAGGGCTCTGGGGCCAACGTCCTGACTTTC	TRBV10-3	.	14	.	TRBJ2-6
CATSDLQGPDNQPQHF	TGTGCCACCAGTGATCTCCAGGGGCCTGACAATCAGCCCCAGCATTTT	TRBV24-1	.	16	.	TRBJ1-5
CASSLALAGDRGYEQYF	TGTGCCAGCAGCTTAGCTCTAGCGGGAGATAGAGGCTACGAGCAGTACTTC	TRBV11-2	TRBD2	17	many	TRBJ2-7
CASSPLPGQGTDTQYF	TGTGCCAGTAGTCCCCTCCCGGGACAGGGAACAGATACGCAGTATTTT	TRBV19	TRBD1	16	few	TRBJ2-3
CASSNGRRVFF	TGCGCCAGCAGCAACGGGAGGAGGGTGTTCTTC	TRBV5-1	TRBD2	11	.	TRBJ2-1
CASSPRTSGTYNEQFF	TGTGCCAGCAGCCCCAGGACTAGCGGGACCTACAATGAGCAGTTCTTC	TRBV7-3	TRBD2	16	.	TRBJ2-1
CASSQDGGAGANVLTF	TGTGCCAGCAGCCAAGACGGGGGGGCTGGGGCCAACGTCCTGACTTTC	TRBV4-2	TRBD2	16	few	TRBJ2-6
CASSEYEQYF	TGCGCCAGCAGTGAGTACGAGCAGTACTTC	TRBV10-2	.	10	.	TRBJ2-7
CASSLEWGTNSPLHF	TGTGCCAGCAGTTTAGAGTGGGGTACCAATTCACCCCTCCACTTT	TRBV12-3/TRBV12-4	.	15	many	TRBJ1-6
CASSVGVLNNQPQHF	TGTGCCAGCAGCGTAGGGGTATTAAACAATCAGCCCCAGCATTTT	TRBV9	.	15	many	TRBJ1-5
CASSVGSSGGAYNEQFF	TGTGCCAGCAGCGTAGGGTCTAGCGGGGGGGCCTACAATGAGCAGTTCTTC	TRBV9	TRBD2	17	many	TRBJ2-1
CATSDPTGPGANVLTF	TGTGCCACCAGTGACCCGACAGGGCCTGGGGCCAACGTCCTGACTTTC	TRBV24-1	TRBD1	16	.	TRBJ2-6
CASSLEGLAEQYF	TGTGCCAGCAGCTTAGAAGGTCTGGCCGAGCAGTACTTC	TRBV7-9	.	13	few	TRBJ2-7
CASSTRGETQYF	TGTGCCAGCAGTACCAGGGGGGAGACCCAGTACTTC	TRBV10-3	TRBD1	12	.	TRBJ2-5
CATSEGGPQETQYF	TGTGCCACCAGTGAGGGCGGCCCACAAGAGACCCAGTACTTC	TRBV24-1	.	14	few	TRBJ2-5
CASTQSRDTQGPGYTF	TGTGCCAGCACCCAAAGCAGGGACACCCAAGGGCCTGGCTACACCTTC	TRBV7-2	.	16	.	TRBJ1-2
CSAAPSGRTYNEQFF	TGCAGTGCCGCACCTAGCGGGAGAACCTACAATGAGCAGTTCTTC	TRBV20-1	TRBD2	15	.	TRBJ2-1
CASSYGYASNTEAFF	TGTGCCAGCAGCTATGGGTACGCCTCGAACACTGAAGCTTTCTTT	TRBV7-9	.	15	.	TRBJ1-1
CSGTSGSVQFF	TGCAGCGGCACTAGCGGGAGTGTGCAGTTCTTC	TRBV29-1	TRBD2	11	once	TRBJ2-1
CASSFRRENTEAFF	TGTGCCAGCAGTTTTCGAAGGGAGAACACTGAAGCTTTCTTT	TRBV12-3/TRBV12-4	.	14	.	TRBJ1-1
CASSYGLAVTYEQYF	TGTGCCAGCAGCTACGGACTAGCGGTTACCTACGAGCAGTACTTC	TRBV7-2	TRBD2	15	few	TRBJ2-7
CASSPGTSNYGYTF	TGTGCCAGCAGTCCAGGGACGTCTAACTATGGCTACACCTTC	TRBV2	.	14	many	TRBJ1-2
CSARGLAGVYEQYF	TGCAGTGCTAGAGGGCTAGCGGGAGTCTACGAGCAGTACTTC	TRBV20-1	TRBD2	14	.	TRBJ2-7
CATSGNTGLNTEAFF	TGTGCCACCAGTGGAAATACAGGGCTGAACACTGAAGCTTTCTTT	TRBV24-1	.	15	many	TRBJ1-1
CAVRGEGFEKLFF	TGTGCCGTCCGGGGGGAAGGATTTGAAAAACTGTTTTTT	TRBV6-5	.	13	many	TRBJ1-4
CASSGVPGQGESAGEQYF	TGTGCCAGCAGTGGAGTCCCGGGACAGGGAGAGAGCGCGGGCGAGCAATACTTC	TRBV25-1	TRBD1	18	.	TRBJ2-7